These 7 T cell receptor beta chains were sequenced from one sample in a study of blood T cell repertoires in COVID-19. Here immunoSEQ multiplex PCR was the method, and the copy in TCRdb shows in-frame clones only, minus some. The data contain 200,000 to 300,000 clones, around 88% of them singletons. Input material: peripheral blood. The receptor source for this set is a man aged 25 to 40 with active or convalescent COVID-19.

CDR3 DNA: TGTGCCAGCAGCGTAGTCTCGAGCACAGATACGCAGTATTTT. It specifies CASSVVSSTDTQYF. The J gene is TRBJ2-3, the V gene TRBV9, with D unresolved. CDR3 size: 14 residues. V lost 0 bases and J 0 bases, leaving 5 bases between the germline ends. Germline CDR1 SGDLS, CDR2 YYNGEE.

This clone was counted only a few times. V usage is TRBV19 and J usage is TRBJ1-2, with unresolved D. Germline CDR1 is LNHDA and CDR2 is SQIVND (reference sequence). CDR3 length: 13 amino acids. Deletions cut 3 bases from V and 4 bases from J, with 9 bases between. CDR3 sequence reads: CASSMELAYGYTF. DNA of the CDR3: TGTGCCAGTAGTATGGAGCTCGCCTATGGCTACACCTTC.

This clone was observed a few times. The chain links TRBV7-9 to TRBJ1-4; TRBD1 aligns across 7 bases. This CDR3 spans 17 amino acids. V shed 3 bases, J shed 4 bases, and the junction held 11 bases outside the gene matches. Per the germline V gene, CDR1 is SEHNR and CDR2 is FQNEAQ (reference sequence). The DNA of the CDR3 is TGTGCCAGCAGCTTCGAGTTCGTTCGGGACAGTAATGAAAAACTGTTTTTT. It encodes CASSFEFVRDSNEKLFF.

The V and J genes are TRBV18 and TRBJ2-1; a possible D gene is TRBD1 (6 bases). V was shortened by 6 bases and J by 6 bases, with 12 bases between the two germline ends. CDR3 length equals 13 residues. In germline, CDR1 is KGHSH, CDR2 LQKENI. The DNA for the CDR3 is TGTGCCAGCTCCCTACAGGGTCCCAATGAGCAGTTCTTC. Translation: CASSLQGPNEQFF.

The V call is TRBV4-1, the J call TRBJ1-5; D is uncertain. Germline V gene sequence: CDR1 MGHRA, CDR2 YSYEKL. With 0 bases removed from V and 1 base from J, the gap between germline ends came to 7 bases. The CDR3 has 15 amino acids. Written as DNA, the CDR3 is TGCGCCAGCAGCCAAGATTGGCAGAGCAATCAGCCCCAGCATTTT. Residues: CASSQDWQSNQPQHF.

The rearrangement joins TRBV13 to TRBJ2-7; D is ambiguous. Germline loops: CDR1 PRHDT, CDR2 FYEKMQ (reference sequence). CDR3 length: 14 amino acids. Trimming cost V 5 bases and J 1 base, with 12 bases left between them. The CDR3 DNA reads TGTGCCAGCAGCCTTCGACTGATTTCCTACGAGCAGTACTTC. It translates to CASSLRLISYEQYF.

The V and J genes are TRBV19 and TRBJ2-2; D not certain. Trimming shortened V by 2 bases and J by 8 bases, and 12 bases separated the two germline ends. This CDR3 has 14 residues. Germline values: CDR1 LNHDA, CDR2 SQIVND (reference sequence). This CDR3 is CASSIMSGSGELFF. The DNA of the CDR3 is TGTGCCAGTAGTATAATGAGTGGTTCAGGGGAGCTGTTTTTT.